This T cell receptor (beta chain) originates from a study of blood T cell repertoires in COVID-19. The CDR3 totals 16 residues. Germline values: CDR1 SGHRS, CDR2 YFSETQ. J lost 4 bases, V lost 0 bases, and 8 bases had no gene match. In the original processing: For nucleated cells, counts were estimated from reference gene primer amplification. Sequencing used immunoSEQ multiplex PCR; TCRdb keeps in-frame clones, though not all of them. V, J and clone size reflect that table, while D and trimming were determined from the DNA. The sample shows 260,000 or so clones, around 84% of them seen only once. Sample: PBMCs or T cells enriched from blood (not recorded which). This rearrangement joins TRBV5-1 to TRBJ1-1, with 8 positions matching TRBD1. This TCR was sampled from a woman aged 45-65 years who had recovered from COVID-19. The CDR3 protein is CASSLDPGTGSTEAFF. CDR3 bases: TGCGCCAGCAGCTTGGACCCCGGGACAGGTAGCACTGAAGCTTTCTTT. Looking up the rest from reference TRBV5-1 and TRBJ1-1 gives the full variable domain: KAGVTQTPRYLIKTRGQQVTLSCSPISGHRSVSWYQQTPGQGLQFLFEYFSETQRNKGNFPGRFSGRQFSNSRSEMNVSTLELGDSALYLCASSLDPGTGSTEAFFGQGTRLTVV.